Listed here are 26 T cell receptor beta chains from one sample, sequenced in a study of regulatory T cells in long-lasting Graves disease. Library construction for TCR beta used iRepertoire HTBI primers and Arm-PCR of CDR3 regions. MiXCR was run by TCRdb on the multiplex PCR reads, yielding one entry per CDR3 protein. The data hold over 500,000 distinct CDR3 sequences, with around 16% observed a single time. The time point was: newly diagnosed GD, antithyroid drugs for less than 3 months. With RNA extracted from PBMCs as input, the TCR library was made. The same sample was also used in a study of T cells in Graves' hyperthyroidism and ophthalmopathy.

Material: peripheral blood mononuclear cells (PBMCs), obtained at new diagnosis, from a patient treated with antithyroid drugs. The receptors here all came from a man aged 18 to 30 with Graves disease.

Only a few counts were recorded for this clonotype. This chain uses TRBV30 with TRBJ2-7; D might be TRBD2 (5 bases). CDR3 size: 12 residues. Trimming pared 3 bases from V and 3 bases from J, leaving 9 bases between. Germline CDR1 is GTSNPN and CDR2 is SVGIG (reference sequence). Written as DNA, the CDR3 is TGTGCCTGGAGGGACTCTTACTACGAGCAGTACTTC. Protein sequence: CAWRDSYYEQYF.

In regard to this clonotype: Since a much larger clone is just one base distant, this may be a read error. This rearrangement joins TRBV28 to TRBJ2-5; D unresolved. Per the germline V gene, CDR1 is MDHEN and CDR2 is SYDVKM. The CDR3 is made up of 12 amino acids. V was shortened by 5 bases and J by 11 bases, with 15 bases between the two germline ends. DNA of the CDR3: TGTGCCAGCAGTATCCTGTACAATGAGCAGTACTTC. Its protein product is CASSILYNEQYF.

In this sample, this clonotype turned up many times. The chain uses TRBV30 and TRBJ2-1, with D uncertain. The V end lost 0 bases, the J end lost 0 bases, and 12 bases lay between the germline ends. CDR3 length: 16 amino acids. From germline, CDR1 is GTSNPN and CDR2 SVGIG (reference sequence). CDR3 amino acids: CAWSVQSPGSYNEQFF. DNA for the CDR3: TGTGCCTGGAGTGTACAGTCTCCGGGCTCCTACAATGAGCAGTTCTTC.

This clonotype has more than one count but fewer than ten. V gene TRBV9 combines with J gene TRBJ2-1; 13 bases line up with TRBD2. The germline V gene encodes CDR1 SGDLS and CDR2 YYNGEE. The CDR3 totals 16 residues. J gave up 6 bases and V 0 bases, and 3 bases lay outside the gene matches. CDR3 region: CASSVVTSGRGNEQFF. The CDR3 region has the DNA TGTGCCAGCAGCGTAGTAACTAGCGGGAGGGGCAATGAGCAGTTCTTC. Complete variable domain (other parts from reference TRBV9 and TRBJ2-1): DSGVTQTPKHLITATGQRVTLRCSPRSGDLSVYWYQQSLDQGLQFLIQYYNGEERAKGNILERFSAQQFPDLHSELNLSSLELGDSALYFCASSVVTSGRGNEQFFGPGTRLTVL.

Concerning this clonotype: A much larger clone differs from this one at a single base, so this may be a read error. The V gene is TRBV3-1, the J gene TRBJ2-1; D could derive from TRBD1 or TRBD2 (6 bases each). Per germline, CDR1 LGHDT and CDR2 YNNKEL (reference sequence). The CDR3 extends over 15 amino acids. CDR3 protein: CARSPYGGWVNEQFF. CDR3 nucleotide sequence: TGTGCCAGGAGCCCCTACGGGGGCTGGGTCAATGAGCAGTTCTTC.

This clonotype was found a few times. J is TRBJ2-3 and V is TRBV28; 7 bases are shared with TRBD1. This CDR3 region has 16 residues. Germline loops: CDR1 MDHEN, CDR2 SYDVKM. V lost 6 bases, J lost 7 bases, and 16 bases stayed unmatched. CDR3 nucleotide sequence: TGTGCCAGCAGCCCGTCCGGGACAGAAACCTGGAATACGCAGTATTTT. The encoded protein is CASSPSGTETWNTQYF.

The chain joins TRBV6-2 or TRBV6-3 to TRBJ2-7, with 7 bases lining up with TRBD2. There are 15 residues in the CDR3. Germline lookup yields CDR1 MNHEY and CDR2 SVGEGT. The V and J ends lost 8 bases and 5 bases, in that order; junction bases with no gene match: 15. Here the CDR3 reads CASGLRGAGQDEQYF. In DNA form, the CDR3 reads TGTGCCAGCGGGTTAAGGGGAGCGGGGCAGGACGAGCAGTACTTC.

Ten or more counts support this clonotype. The chain has TRBV5-1 and TRBJ2-1; D is perhaps TRBD2 (6 bases). Trimming stripped 1 base from V and 1 base from J, with 9 bases between. Germline CDR1 and CDR2: SGHRS and YFSETQ. CDR3 length: 15 residues. The CDR3 here is CASSLSLASYNEQFF. The CDR3 DNA sequence: TGCGCCAGCAGCTTGTCTCTAGCGTCCTACAATGAGCAGTTCTTC.

This clonotype was seen ten or more times. This rearrangement joins TRBV4-1 to TRBJ1-1, with D hard to call. Germline assignment: CDR1 MGHRA and CDR2 YSYEKL. The V end was cut by 4 bases, the J end by 1 base, with 4 bases between. This CDR3 is built from 12 residues. CDR3 amino acids: CASSPENTEAFF. CDR3 coding DNA: TGCGCCAGCAGCCCGGAGAACACTGAAGCTTTCTTT.

This clonotype was seen repeatedly, ten times or more. The V call is TRBV30, the J call TRBJ2-3, with TRBD2 as a possible D gene (6 bases). Germline V CDR1 and CDR2: GTSNPN, SVGIG (reference sequence). V lost 0 bases, J lost 6 bases, and 13 bases lay in between. This CDR3 has 14 residues. CDR3 in DNA: TGTGCCTGGAGTGTAAACTCCCGGGGGGATACGCAGTATTTT. This sequence encodes CAWSVNSRGDTQYF.

The chain joins TRBV19 to TRBJ2-3; D is perhaps TRBD1 (5 bases). Germline V gene lookup returns CDR1 LNHDA and CDR2 SQIVND (reference sequence). There are 14 residues in the CDR3. V was shortened by 1 base and J by 6 bases, with 11 bases between the two germline ends. The CDR3 region is CASSIAQGVDTQYF. The CDR3 region has the DNA TGTGCCAGTAGTATAGCCCAAGGGGTCGATACGCAGTATTTT.

The rearrangement joins TRBV11-1 to TRBJ2-2; D might be TRBD1 (5 bases). The CDR3 extends over 15 amino acids. The germline V and J ends were trimmed by 5 bases and 5 bases, with 15 bases remaining between them. Germline assignment: CDR1 SGHAT and CDR2 FQDESV (reference sequence). The CDR3 loop reads CASSATGFGTGELFF. The CDR3 nucleotides read TGTGCCAGCAGCGCCACAGGATTCGGTACCGGGGAGCTGTTTTTT.

The CDR3 sequence is CASSLTLGRSGANVLTF. CDR3 coding DNA: TGTGCCAGCAGTCTCACCCTAGGGCGCTCTGGGGCCAACGTCCTGACTTTC. The rearrangement links TRBV12-3 or TRBV12-4 to TRBJ2-6; D ambiguous. The CDR3 runs 17 residues. Between the trimmed V and J ends, which lost 5 bases and 0 bases, there was a span of 14 bases.

This clonotype was counted many times. The V call is TRBV28, the J call TRBJ2-7; TRBD1 matches 7 bases. The CDR3 has 13 residues. The germline CDR1 and CDR2 sequences are MDHEN and SYDVKM. V lost 6 bases, J lost 7 bases, and 9 bases stayed unmatched. In nucleotides, the CDR3 is TGTGCCAGCAGCTTAGGACAGGCCCTAGAGCAGTACTTC. Amino acids: CASSLGQALEQYF.

The J gene is TRBJ2-1, the V gene TRBV6-2 or TRBV6-3; 10 bases align to TRBD1. J gave up 4 bases and V 4 bases, and 10 bases lay outside the gene matches. The CDR3 loop spans 17 amino acids. Looked up from germline, CDR1 is MNHEY and CDR2 is SVGEGT. This chain's CDR3 is CASSLLPRQGAYNEQFF. CDR3 nucleotides: TGTGCCAGCAGTTTATTACCCCGACAGGGGGCTTACAATGAGCAGTTCTTC.

At least ten counts were recorded for this clonotype. The chain has TRBV28 and TRBJ1-1, with 8 bases matching TRBD1. CDR3 size: 15 residues. After removal of 5 bases from V and 0 bases from J, the junction contained 5 bases not matched to a gene. Germline values: CDR1 MDHEN, CDR2 SYDVKM. The CDR3 loop is CASSLRQGMNTEAFF. CDR3 nucleotides: TGTGCCAGCAGTCTCAGACAGGGGATGAACACTGAAGCTTTCTTT.

This clonotype came up many times. This chain connects TRBV7-9 to TRBJ1-2; D remains unclear. This CDR3 is built from 13 residues. V shed 7 bases and J shed 4 bases, with 13 bases lying between them. The germline V gene has CDR1 SEHNR and CDR2 FQNEAQ (reference sequence). CDR3 loop: CASTSTDVYGYTF. Written as DNA, the CDR3 is TGTGCCAGCACCTCGACGGATGTCTATGGCTACACCTTC. Using reference TRBV7-9 and TRBJ1-2 for the parts outside the CDR3, the full variable domain is DTGVSQNPRHKITKRGQNVTFRCDPISEHNRLYWYRQTLGQGPEFLTYFQNEAQLEKSRLLSDRFSAERPKGSFSTLEIQRTEQGDSAMYLCASTSTDVYGYTFGSGTRLTVV.

The table lists this clonotype with many counts. CDR3 amino acids: CSARDGQQNTEAFF. The CDR3 DNA reads TGCAGTGCTAGAGATGGACAGCAGAACACTGAAGCTTTCTTT. V and J are TRBV20-1 and TRBJ1-1; tentatively, D is TRBD1 (6 bases). Germline V gene data show CDR1 as DFQATT and CDR2 as SNEGSKA (reference sequence). CDR3 length: 14 residues. Trimming pared 0 bases from V and 1 base from J, leaving 9 bases between.

J is TRBJ1-2 and V is TRBV7-9, with a weak D call TRBD1 (6 bases). The CDR3 is 14 residues long. V lost 2 bases, J lost 2 bases, and 9 bases lay in between. CDR1 SEHNR and CDR2 FQNEAQ come from the germline V gene (reference sequence). The CDR3 DNA reads as TGTGCCAGCAGCTTATCCGGACAGAACTATGGCTACACCTTC. It yields the protein CASSLSGQNYGYTF. Full variable domain (outside the CDR3, taken from reference TRBV7-9 and TRBJ1-2): DTGVSQNPRHKITKRGQNVTFRCDPISEHNRLYWYRQTLGQGPEFLTYFQNEAQLEKSRLLSDRFSAERPKGSFSTLEIQRTEQGDSAMYLCASSLSGQNYGYTFGSGTRLTVV.

In this sample, this clonotype turned up a few times. V gene TRBV10-2 combines with J gene TRBJ1-1; D is unclear. The V gene lost 8 bases and the J gene lost 4 bases, with 5 bases spanning the gap. The CDR3 totals 10 residues. Germline V gene sequence: CDR1 WSHSY, CDR2 SAAADI. DNA of the CDR3: TGCGCCAGCCAGTCCACTGAAGCTTTCTTT. Protein: CASQSTEAFF.

The rearrangement uses TRBV5-1 and TRBJ2-2; D remains unclear. The CDR3 runs 15 residues. V was trimmed by 2 bases and J by 6 bases, leaving 14 bases between them. The germline V gene encodes CDR1 SGHRS and CDR2 YFSETQ. CDR3 DNA sequence: TGCGCCAGCAGCTTTACGGAACCTGGGGCCGGGGAGCTGTTTTTT. Encoded protein: CASSFTEPGAGELFF.

This clonotype showed up many times. The gene calls are TRBV7-8 and TRBJ2-1, with TRBD2 identical over 12 bases. The CDR3 runs to 17 residues. The V gene's germline CDR1 is SGHVS and CDR2 FQNEAQ. J was trimmed by 7 bases and V by 1 base; bases with no gene match: 8. CDR3 nucleotides: TGTGCCAGCAGCTTAGAGGCTAGCGGGAGGGTTGGAAATGAGCAGTTCTTC. It translates to CASSLEASGRVGNEQFF.

The chain recombines TRBV29-1 with TRBJ1-5; perhaps TRBD1 as D (6 bases). Germline CDR1 SQVTM, CDR2 ANQGSEA. V lost 3 bases and J 9 bases, leaving 12 bases between the germline ends. CDR3 length: 12 amino acids. This CDR3 reads CSVDGGGGPQHF. The CDR3 DNA follows: TGCAGCGTTGACGGGGGCGGTGGGCCCCAGCATTTT.

The sample holds many counts of this clonotype. The chain has TRBV7-2 and TRBJ2-5; 12 positions agree with TRBD1. The CDR3 length is 15 residues. The V and J ends lost 8 bases and 5 bases, in that order; junction bases with no gene match: 9. CDR1 and CDR2 (germline): SGHTA, FQGNSA. The CDR3 reads CASRPGQGALETQYF. The CDR3, as DNA: TGTGCCAGCCGGCCGGGACAGGGGGCTTTGGAGACCCAGTACTTC.

This clonotype was counted only a few times. The chain combines TRBV20-1 with TRBJ2-3; 10 bases fit TRBD2. V lost 2 bases and J lost 1; bases outside the gene matches: 6. CDR3 length equals 16 residues. Germline V lookup: CDR1 DFQATT, CDR2 SNEGSKA (reference sequence). This CDR3 reads CSARTSGTSGTDTQYF. In DNA, the CDR3 is TGCAGTGCTAGAACCTCAGGGACTAGCGGCACAGATACGCAGTATTTT.

This clonotype was detected ten times or more. The V and J genes are TRBV19 and TRBJ2-7; D is unresolved. CDR3 length: 12 amino acids. Germline values: CDR1 LNHDA, CDR2 SQIVND (reference sequence). Trimming pared 1 base from V and 6 bases from J, leaving 7 bases between. The chain's CDR3 is CASSIVPGEQYF. The CDR3 bases are TGTGCCAGTAGTATAGTGCCGGGCGAGCAGTACTTC. Combining the CDR3 with reference TRBV19 and TRBJ2-7 gives the whole variable domain DGGITQSPKYLFRKEGQNVTLSCEQNLNHDAMYWYRQDPGQGLRLIYYSQIVNDFQKGDIAEGYSVSREKKESFPLTVTSAQKNPTAFYLCASSIVPGEQYFGPGTRLTVT.